The 13 T cell receptor beta chains presented below share a single source sample, sequenced in a study of T cell repertoires in cytomegalovirus infection. MiXCR, run by TCRdb on the reads, gives a single entry per CDR3 protein. This repertoire shows under 150,000 distinct CDR3 sequences, 7% to 9.5% found once; its top ten account for roughly a tenth. Source material: PBMCs. All receptors come from a human donor in good health (CMV status not recorded). Some clones in this sample may be carry-over from other donors' samples.

This clonotype has a handful of counts. The rearrangement links TRBV20-1 to TRBJ1-5; D is perhaps TRBD1 (5 bases). The CDR3 is 17 amino acids. V was shortened by 3 bases and J by 0 bases, with 18 bases between the two germline ends. CDR1 and CDR2 from the germline V gene are DFQATT and SNEGSKA (reference sequence). In nucleotides, the CDR3 is TGCAGTGCTAGCAAGCGCCAAGGGGAACATAGCAATCAGCCCCAGCATTTT. It encodes CSASKRQGEHSNQPQHF.

This clonotype has more than one count but fewer than ten. J is TRBJ2-7 and V is TRBV20-1; 8 positions agree with TRBD1. The CDR3 totals 13 residues. From germline, CDR1 is DFQATT and CDR2 SNEGSKA (reference sequence). The J segment lost 2 bases and the V segment lost 1 base, leaving 1 base of the junction unmatched. The CDR3 DNA reads as TGCAGTGCTAGAGGACAGGGGCCCTACGAGCAGTACTTC. It codes for CSARGQGPYEQYF.

This clonotype was found many times. The V and J genes are TRBV29-1 and TRBJ2-1; 9 positions match TRBD1. J lost 2 bases, V lost 7 bases, and 6 bases had no gene match. Germline CDR1 reads SQVTM; CDR2 reads ANQGSEA. The CDR3 contains 14 residues. The CDR3 DNA sequence: TGCAGCGGATCCGGGACAGGGACCTACAATGAGCAGTTCTTC. This encodes CSGSGTGTYNEQFF.

The chain combines TRBV7-9 with TRBJ2-7, with unresolved D. There are 15 residues in the CDR3. Trimming stripped 1 base from V and 4 bases from J, with 14 bases between. The germline V gene has CDR1 SEHNR and CDR2 FQNEAQ (reference sequence). This chain's CDR3 is CASSLVPTGYYEQYF. Written as DNA, the CDR3 is TGTGCCAGCAGCTTAGTTCCGACCGGTTATTACGAGCAGTACTTC.

This clonotype was observed a few times. In DNA, the CDR3 is TGTGCCAGCAGTTTTTACATCCGTGATGCCGACGAGCAGTACTTC. Its protein is CASSFYIRDADEQYF. The V call is TRBV12-3 or TRBV12-4, the J call TRBJ2-7; the D is unclear. V lost 3 bases, J lost 5 bases, and 17 bases lay in between. The CDR3 covers 15 residues.

This clonotype was seen at least ten times. The V call is TRBV28, the J call TRBJ2-7; no firm D call. Germline CDR1 MDHEN, CDR2 SYDVKM. This CDR3 comprises 10 residues. Trimming took off 4 bases at V and 5 bases at J, with 3 bases between the two ends. The CDR3 reads CASSSHEQYF. The CDR3, as DNA: TGTGCCAGCAGTTCCCACGAGCAGTACTTC.

This chain uses TRBV29-1 with TRBJ2-2, with 9 bases aligning to TRBD1. V was pared by 4 bases and J by 0 bases, with 12 bases of the junction left unmatched. This CDR3 comprises 18 residues. Germline V gives CDR1 SQVTM, CDR2 ANQGSEA. Written as DNA, the CDR3 is TGCAGCGTTGGGGAGCATTCGCGGGACAGGGCGAACACCGGGGAGCTGTTTTTT. Protein product: CSVGEHSRDRANTGELFF.

This clonotype was counted many times. The chain recombines TRBV7-2 with TRBJ1-3; D is undetermined. This CDR3 spans 14 amino acids. Germline V gene lookup returns CDR1 SGHTA and CDR2 FQGNSA. The ends were cut back, 4 bases at V and 2 bases at J, with 9 bases in the middle. CDR3 loop: CASSSKYPGNTIYF. CDR3 bases: TGTGCCAGCAGCTCCAAGTACCCTGGAAACACCATATATTTT.

There are many counts of this clonotype. J is TRBJ2-1 and V is TRBV10-3, with 7 positions matching TRBD2. V was clipped by 6 bases and J by 8 bases; unmatched bases: 7. The CDR3 is 13 residues long. Germline V gene sequence: CDR1 ENHRY, CDR2 SYGVKD. CDR3: CAIRASGRDEQFF. Here the CDR3 DNA reads TGTGCCATCAGGGCTAGCGGTCGGGATGAGCAGTTCTTC.

This clonotype has a count of ten or more. This chain connects TRBV7-9 to TRBJ1-1; D is unresolved. The CDR3 runs 13 residues. Germline V gives CDR1 SEHNR, CDR2 FQNEAQ (reference sequence). V was trimmed by 3 bases and J by 1 base, leaving 6 bases between them. The CDR3 nucleotides read TGTGCCAGCAGCTTTAAACCGAACACTGAAGCTTTCTTT. Translation gives CASSFKPNTEAFF.

V and J are TRBV20-1 and TRBJ2-3; a possible D gene is TRBD2 (5 bases). Germline loops: CDR1 DFQATT, CDR2 SNEGSKA (reference sequence). This CDR3 is 13 amino acids long. V was shortened by 1 base and J by 4 bases, with 9 bases between the two germline ends. CDR3 nucleotides: TGCAGTGCTAGAGGTGACGGGGCAGATACGCAGTATTTT. The encoded protein is CSARGDGADTQYF.

This clonotype was detected ten times or more. The chain employs TRBV20-1 and TRBJ1-4, with 7 bases lining up with TRBD1. V lost 4 bases to trimming and J lost 5 bases; unmatched junction nucleotides: 7. This CDR3 contains 14 residues. The germline CDR1 and CDR2 sequences are DFQATT and SNEGSKA (reference sequence). The CDR3 coding sequence is TGCAGTGCTATAGCCCCGGGACAGAATGAAAAACTGTTTTTT. It codes for CSAIAPGQNEKLFF.

This clonotype occurred a few times. This rearrangement joins TRBV20-1 to TRBJ1-5; D is perhaps TRBD1 (5 bases). From germline, CDR1 is DFQATT and CDR2 SNEGSKA (reference sequence). V lost 2 bases and J 1 base, leaving 9 bases between the germline ends. This CDR3 has 14 residues. CDR3 nucleotides: TGCAGTGCTAGAAGGTCAGGGAGCAATCAGCCCCAGCATTTT. Translating it yields CSARRSGSNQPQHF.